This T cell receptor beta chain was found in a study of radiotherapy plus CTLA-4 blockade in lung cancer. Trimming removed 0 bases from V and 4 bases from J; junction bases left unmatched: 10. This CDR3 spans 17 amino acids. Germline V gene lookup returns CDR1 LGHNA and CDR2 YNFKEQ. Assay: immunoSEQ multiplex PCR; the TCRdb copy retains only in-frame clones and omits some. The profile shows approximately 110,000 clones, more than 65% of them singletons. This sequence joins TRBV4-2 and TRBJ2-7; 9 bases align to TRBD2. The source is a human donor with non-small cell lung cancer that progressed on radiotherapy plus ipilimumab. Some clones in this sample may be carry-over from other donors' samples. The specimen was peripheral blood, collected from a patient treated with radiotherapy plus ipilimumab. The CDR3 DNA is TGTGCCAGCAGCCAAGAGGTAGCGGGGGCCCCTTTATACGAGCAGTACTTC. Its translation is CASSQEVAGAPLYEQYF.